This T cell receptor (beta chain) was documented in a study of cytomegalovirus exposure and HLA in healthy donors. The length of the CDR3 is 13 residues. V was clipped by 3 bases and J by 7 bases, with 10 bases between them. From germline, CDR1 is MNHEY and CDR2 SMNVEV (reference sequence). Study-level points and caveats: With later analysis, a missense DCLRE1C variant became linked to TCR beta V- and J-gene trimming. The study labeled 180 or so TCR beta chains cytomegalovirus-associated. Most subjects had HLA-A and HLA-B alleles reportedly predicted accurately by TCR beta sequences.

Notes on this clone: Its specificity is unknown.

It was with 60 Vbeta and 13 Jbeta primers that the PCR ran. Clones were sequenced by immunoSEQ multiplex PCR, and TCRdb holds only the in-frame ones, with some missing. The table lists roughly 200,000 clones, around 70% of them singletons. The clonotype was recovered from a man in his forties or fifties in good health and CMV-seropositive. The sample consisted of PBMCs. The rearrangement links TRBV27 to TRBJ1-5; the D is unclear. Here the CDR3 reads CASSFGPPQPQHF. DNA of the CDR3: TGTGCCAGCAGTTTCGGTCCCCCGCAGCCCCAGCATTTT.